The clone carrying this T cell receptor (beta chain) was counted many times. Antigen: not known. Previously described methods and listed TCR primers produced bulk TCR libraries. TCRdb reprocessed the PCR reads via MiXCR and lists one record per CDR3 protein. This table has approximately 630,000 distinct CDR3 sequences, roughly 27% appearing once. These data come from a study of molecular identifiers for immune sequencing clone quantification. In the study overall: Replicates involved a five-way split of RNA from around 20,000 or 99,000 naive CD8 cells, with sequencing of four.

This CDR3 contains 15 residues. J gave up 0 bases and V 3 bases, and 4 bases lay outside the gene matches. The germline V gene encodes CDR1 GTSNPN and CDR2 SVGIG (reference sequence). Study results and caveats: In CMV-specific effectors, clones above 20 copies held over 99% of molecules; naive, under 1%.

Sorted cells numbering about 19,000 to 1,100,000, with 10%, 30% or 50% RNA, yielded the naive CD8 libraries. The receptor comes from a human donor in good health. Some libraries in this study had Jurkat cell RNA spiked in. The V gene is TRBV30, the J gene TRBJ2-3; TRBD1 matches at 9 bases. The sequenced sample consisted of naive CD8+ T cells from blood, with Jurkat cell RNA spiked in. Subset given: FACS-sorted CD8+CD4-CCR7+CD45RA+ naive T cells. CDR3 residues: CAWSGQGRSTDTQYF. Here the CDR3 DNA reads TGTGCCTGGAGCGGACAGGGGCGAAGCACAGATACGCAGTATTTT.